Each of the 11 T cell receptor beta chains below was sequenced from the same sample in a study of T cell changes during pregnancy in multiple sclerosis. Sequencing used immunoSEQ multiplex PCR; TCRdb keeps in-frame clones, though not all of them. Found here are tens of thousands of clones, roughly 90% of them singletons; the top ten hold over 0.45%. The specimen comprised CD4+ T cells from peripheral blood mononuclear cells, sampled in the third trimester of pregnancy. All receptors come from a female donor with multiple sclerosis, enrolled in a pregnancy study.

V gene TRBV6-1 combines with J gene TRBJ1-2, with D maybe TRBD1 (6 bases). Germline CDR1 and CDR2: MNHNS and SASEGT. The CDR3 is made up of 12 amino acids. V shed 6 bases and J shed 4 bases, with 9 bases lying between them. The chain's CDR3 is CASRRDTYGYTF. CDR3 in DNA: TGTGCCAGCAGGAGGGACACCTATGGCTACACCTTC.

The rearrangement uses TRBV9 and TRBJ2-2, with D possibly matching TRBD2 (7 bases). The V gene's germline CDR1 is SGDLS and CDR2 YYNGEE. CDR3 length equals 17 residues. V lost 0 bases and J 5 bases, leaving 17 bases between the germline ends. CDR3 region: CASSVVSNREGTGELFF. The DNA for the CDR3 is TGTGCCAGCAGCGTAGTTAGTAACAGGGAGGGAACCGGGGAGCTGTTTTTT.

V and J are TRBV12-5 and TRBJ1-2, with D possibly matching TRBD1 (5 bases). The germline V gene has CDR1 LGHNT and CDR2 FRNRAP. Between the trimmed V and J ends, which lost 5 bases and 7 bases, there was a span of 14 bases. There are 13 residues in the CDR3. In DNA, the CDR3 is TGTGCTAGTGGTCAAAACCCCGACAGTGGCTACACCTTC. It is translated as CASGQNPDSGYTF.

V is TRBV9 and J is TRBJ2-1; a weak D match, TRBD1 (6 bases). The CDR3 consists of 15 residues. CDR1 is SGDLS, CDR2 YYNGEE, per germline. V dropped 0 bases and J dropped 4 bases, with 11 bases sitting between them. CDR3 sequence: CASSVVQGTYNEQFF. CDR3 coding DNA: TGTGCCAGCAGCGTAGTACAGGGAACGTACAATGAGCAGTTCTTC.

The CDR3, as DNA: TGTGCCAGCAGCTTGGGAGCGGGAGGAGTAATTTCAAGTCAGTTCTTC. Amino acids: CASSLGAGGVISSQFF. The chain has TRBV5-4 and TRBJ2-1; 9 nucleotides agree with TRBD2. The CDR3 has 16 amino acids. Germline V CDR1 and CDR2: SGHNT, YYREEE (reference sequence). V dropped 0 bases and J dropped 13; count of bases not matched to a gene: 14.

This clone has more than one count but fewer than ten. The chain uses TRBV30 and TRBJ1-1; D unclear. Germline CDR1 reads GTSNPN; CDR2 reads SVGIG (reference sequence). CDR3 length: 11 residues. Trimming took off 4 bases at V and 12 bases at J, with 15 bases between the two ends. Here the CDR3 reads CAWTSEFESFF. In DNA, the CDR3 is TGTGCCTGGACCTCCGAGTTCGAATCTTTCTTT.

The rearrangement links TRBV7-2 to TRBJ2-7, with 11 bases fitting TRBD2. Germline-derived CDR1 and CDR2 are SGHTA and FQGNSA. Trimming at V came to 4 bases and at J to 2 bases, leaving 4 bases not matched to a gene. This CDR3 comprises 15 residues. The CDR3, as DNA: TGTGCCAGCAGCTCCGGACTAGCGGGTCCCTACGAGCAGTACTTC. This gives the protein CASSSGLAGPYEQYF. The full variable domain, its missing parts supplied by reference TRBV7-2 and TRBJ2-7, is GAGVSQSPSNKVTEKGKDVELRCDPISGHTALYWYRQSLGQGLEFLIYFQGNSAPDKSGLPSDRFSAERTGGSVSTLTIQRTQQEDSAVYLCASSSGLAGPYEQYFGPGTRLTVT.

The gene calls are TRBV4-3 and TRBJ1-2, with 9 bases identical to TRBD1. This CDR3 has 19 residues. Germline V gene data show CDR1 as LGHNA and CDR2 as YSLEER. V trimming: 2 bases; J trimming: 8 bases; junction bases outside the gene matches: 21. The CDR3 DNA follows: TGCGCCAGCAGCCAATCGTTTCCCGGGACAGGGAGTGTCCTTGGAGGCTACACCTTC. As protein: CASSQSFPGTGSVLGGYTF.

In its sample, this clone was seen once. The gene calls are TRBV29-1 and TRBJ2-5, with 10 bases aligning to TRBD1. Trimming cost V 5 bases and J 4 bases; bases outside gene matches: 4. This CDR3 has 13 amino acids. Germline values: CDR1 SQVTM, CDR2 ANQGSEA. The DNA for the CDR3 is TGCAGCGTTACGACAGGGGGCACAGAGACCCAGTACTTC. Translation: CSVTTGGTETQYF. Filled out from reference TRBV29-1 and TRBJ2-5, the complete variable domain reads SAVISQKPSRDICQRGTSLTIQCQVDSQVTMMFWYRQQPGQSLTLIATANQGSEATYESGFVIDKFPISRPNLTFSTLTVSNMSPEDSSIYLCSVTTGGTETQYFGPGTRLLVL.

The rearrangement links TRBV27 to TRBJ1-5; no reliable D call. The CDR3 is 15 amino acids. The germline V and J ends were trimmed by 5 bases and 9 bases, with 20 bases remaining between them. Germline CDR1 is MNHEY and CDR2 is SMNVEV (reference sequence). The CDR3 here is CASSPPGSKGRPQHF. The CDR3 DNA reads as TGTGCCAGCAGTCCGCCGGGAAGTAAAGGTAGGCCCCAGCATTTT.

V is TRBV29-1 and J is TRBJ1-2; D remains ambiguous. The germline gives CDR1 SQVTM, CDR2 ANQGSEA. With 1 base removed from V and 6 bases from J, the gap between germline ends came to 12 bases. The CDR3 has 13 residues. The CDR3 bases are TGCAGCGTTGAAGGTTGGCGGGGAAATGGCTACACCTTC. Its translation is CSVEGWRGNGYTF.